Given below is one T cell receptor beta chain in context. Its specificity is unknown. The sample comes from a study of T cell repertoires in cytomegalovirus infection. Overall study: CMV infection and matching HLA type were both indicated by public TCR beta signatures.

Study-level points and caveats: Using cumulative public TCR beta family frequency, the authors identified those who carried CMV together with the relevant HLA. In two of eight donors, the top clonotype was HLA-C-restricted CMV-specific.

V was pared by 8 bases and J by 4 bases, with 20 bases between. The CDR3 length is 15 residues. Germline V gene lookup returns CDR1 SNHLY and CDR2 FYNNEI. From the reads, TCRdb called clonotypes with MiXCR, one entry per CDR3 protein. The sample contains around 140,000 distinct CDR3 sequences, about 31% of which appear only once. This sequence was found in a human donor in good health (CMV status not recorded). Some clones in this sample may be carry-over from other donors' samples. The sequencing here drew on CD8+ T cells from cultured PBMCs, taken from culture after CMV antigen stimulation. The J gene is TRBJ1-2, the V gene TRBV2; D is unresolved. CDR3 sequence: CASFKRKGSGYGYTF. DNA of the CDR3: TGTGCCAGCTTTAAAAGGAAAGGCAGTGGCTATGGCTACACCTTC.